The 21 T cell receptor beta chains presented below share a single source sample, sequenced in a study of T cell responses to AZD1222 COVID-19 vaccine. Sequencing was performed with immunoSEQ multiplex PCR; in TCRdb, only in-frame clones are kept and a portion is missing. Altogether 95,000 to 150,000 clones are present, about 90% being singletons, with the ten largest covering roughly 5.4%. Sample: peripheral blood, taken on day 0 of AZD1222 vaccination. These receptors were obtained from an adult in good health.

The V and J genes are TRBV19 and TRBJ1-2; D not resolved. Germline lookup yields CDR1 LNHDA and CDR2 SQIVND (reference sequence). Trimming took off 10 bases at V and 3 bases at J, with 18 bases between the two ends. The CDR3 has 14 amino acids. DNA for the CDR3: TGTGCCACTGGGTCGATCACTCGCGACTATGGCTACACCTTC. Translated, it gives CATGSITRDYGYTF.

The chain combines TRBV5-1 with TRBJ2-2; the D call may be TRBD1 or TRBD2 (6 bases each). In germline, CDR1 is SGHRS, CDR2 YFSETQ. CDR3 size: 14 residues. Trimming pared 1 base from V and 6 bases from J, leaving 10 bases between. CDR3 nucleotide sequence: TGCGCCAGCAGCTTGTCAGGGGAGGCCGGGGAGCTGTTTTTT. This translates into CASSLSGEAGELFF.

The gene calls are TRBV12-5 and TRBJ2-1; the D gene is possibly TRBD1 (5 bases). This CDR3 is 17 amino acids long. In germline, CDR1 is LGHNT, CDR2 FRNRAP. Trimming shortened V by 0 bases and J by 6 bases, and 18 bases separated the two germline ends. This chain's CDR3 is CASGLVRSGAERNEQFF. CDR3 nucleotides: TGTGCTAGTGGTTTGGTACGTAGTGGGGCGGAGCGCAATGAGCAGTTCTTC.

This sequence joins TRBV28 and TRBJ2-3; D is ambiguous. Germline V gives CDR1 MDHEN, CDR2 SYDVKM. Trimming took 6 bases from V and 2 from J, leaving 12 bases between them. The CDR3 runs to 14 residues. This chain's CDR3 is CASRVGRITDTQYF. The DNA for the CDR3 is TGTGCCAGCAGGGTGGGTAGAATCACAGATACGCAGTATTTT.

This clone was counted between two and nine times. This rearrangement joins TRBV6-5 to TRBJ1-6, with TRBD1 as a possible D gene (6 bases). The CDR3 has 13 amino acids. Germline V gene data show CDR1 as MNHEY and CDR2 as SVGAGI. V was clipped by 8 bases and J by 7 bases, with 12 bases between them. CDR3: CASHETGNSPLHF. The CDR3 nucleotides are TGTGCCAGCCACGAGACAGGAAATTCACCCCTCCACTTT.

The chain links TRBV19 to TRBJ1-5; D unresolved. Trimming stripped 5 bases from V and 3 bases from J, with 11 bases between. The length of the CDR3 is 14 residues. CDR1 is LNHDA and CDR2 is SQIVND in the germline V gene (reference sequence). The CDR3 protein is CASSGGWDNQPQHF. CDR3 bases: TGTGCCAGTAGTGGAGGTTGGGACAATCAGCCCCAGCATTTT. The entire variable domain, with the rest obtained from reference TRBV19 and TRBJ1-5, is as follows: DGGITQSPKYLFRKEGQNVTLSCEQNLNHDAMYWYRQDPGQGLRLIYYSQIVNDFQKGDIAEGYSVSREKKESFPLTVTSAQKNPTAFYLCASSGGWDNQPQHFGDGTRLSIL.

V is TRBV28 and J is TRBJ1-2, with D maybe TRBD1 (6 bases). The CDR3 has 15 amino acids. Germline V gene lookup returns CDR1 MDHEN and CDR2 SYDVKM. V dropped 4 bases and J dropped 2 bases, with 14 bases sitting between them. The chain's CDR3 is CASSSQGAANYGYTF. CDR3 DNA: TGTGCCAGCAGTTCACAGGGAGCAGCAAACTATGGCTACACCTTC.

V is TRBV2 and J is TRBJ2-5; D not resolved. The CDR3 contains 14 residues. Germline V CDR1 and CDR2: SNHLY, FYNNEI. The V end was cut by 6 bases, the J end by 0 bases, with 11 bases between. CDR3 coding DNA: TGTGCCAGCAGCCGTTACCAGGACCAAGAGACCCAGTACTTC. It encodes CASSRYQDQETQYF.

The chain uses TRBV19 and TRBJ1-2; D is perhaps TRBD1 (5 bases). There are 14 residues in the CDR3. Germline loops: CDR1 LNHDA, CDR2 SQIVND (reference sequence). The germline V and J ends were trimmed by 7 bases and 3 bases, with 15 bases remaining between them. CDR3 amino acids: CASNVLGRDYGYTF. Here the CDR3 DNA reads TGTGCCAGTAATGTTCTGGGGCGCGACTATGGCTACACCTTC.

The count of this clone is one. This rearrangement joins TRBV7-3 to TRBJ2-6; 7 positions match TRBD1. Germline V gene data show CDR1 as SGHTA and CDR2 as FQGTGA. The CDR3 runs to 17 residues. With V trimmed by 5 bases and J by 3 bases, 10 bases remained unmatched. The CDR3 region has the DNA TGTGCCAGCAGCCAAACAGGGGTTAGTGGTGGGGCCAACGTCCTGACTTTC. Translation gives CASSQTGVSGGANVLTF.

The V and J genes are TRBV5-5 and TRBJ2-7; a weak D match, TRBD1 (5 bases). V gave up 8 bases and J gave up 4 bases, with 22 bases separating them. Germline V lookup: CDR1 SGHKS, CDR2 YYEKEE (reference sequence). CDR3 length: 15 residues. The chain's CDR3 is CARDPHRIYGYEQYF. The DNA of the CDR3 is TGTGCCAGAGACCCTCACAGGATTTACGGGTACGAGCAGTACTTC.

This clone was observed a single time. J is TRBJ2-1 and V is TRBV18; D gene unclear. The germline CDR1 and CDR2 sequences are KGHSH and LQKENI. The length of the CDR3 is 14 residues. Trimming pared 1 base from V and 8 bases from J, leaving 12 bases between. The CDR3 DNA follows: TGTGCCAGCTCACCACTGGGTGTGGGTGATGAGCAGTTCTTC. Its protein product is CASSPLGVGDEQFF.

V is TRBV18 and J is TRBJ2-3; D possibly corresponds to TRBD2 (6 bases). Germline CDR1 reads KGHSH; CDR2 reads LQKENI. V was clipped by 5 bases and J by 6 bases, with 12 bases between them. The CDR3 spans 13 residues. The CDR3 here is CASSAGQQDTQYF. The DNA for the CDR3 is TGTGCCAGCTCAGCGGGGCAGCAGGATACGCAGTATTTT.

The chain joins TRBV2 to TRBJ2-3, with 15 bases aligning to TRBD2. The CDR3 is 15 residues long. Germline CDR1 SNHLY, CDR2 FYNNEI. Trimming at V came to 8 bases and at J to 2 bases, leaving 2 bases not matched to a gene. The CDR3: CASWTSGRDTDTQYF. The CDR3, as DNA: TGTGCCAGCTGGACTAGCGGGAGGGACACAGATACGCAGTATTTT.

The chain couples TRBV27 to TRBJ1-2; D is ambiguous. V lost 4 bases and J 1 base, leaving 13 bases between the germline ends. This CDR3 has 15 residues. Germline V gene sequence: CDR1 MNHEY, CDR2 SMNVEV (reference sequence). The CDR3 DNA follows: TGTGCCAGCAGTTACTCCGCCGCGAGTAACTATGGCTACACCTTC. Its protein product is CASSYSAASNYGYTF.

The chain carries TRBV9 and TRBJ1-4; D might be TRBD1 (6 bases). Germline loops: CDR1 SGDLS, CDR2 YYNGEE. This CDR3 contains 17 residues. The V end was cut by 4 bases, the J end by 4 bases, with 20 bases between. CDR3 in DNA: TGTGCCAGCAGCCCAAGGGGGGGAATGCGGGATAATGAAAAACTGTTTTTT. This sequence encodes CASSPRGGMRDNEKLFF.

The chain combines TRBV11-3 with TRBJ2-1, with a possible D match to TRBD1 (5 bases). CDR3 size: 14 residues. Germline-derived CDR1 and CDR2 are SGHNT and YENEEA. V was cut by 5 bases and J by 8 bases, with 16 bases left in between. The CDR3 bases are TGTGCCAGCAGCCCGAAGGGGCCCAGGGATGAGCAGTTCTTC. Its translation is CASSPKGPRDEQFF.

J is TRBJ1-1 and V is TRBV6-6, with no clear D. The CDR3 spans 13 residues. Trimming stripped 7 bases from V and 4 bases from J, with 13 bases between. CDR1 is MNHNY, CDR2 SVGAGI, per germline (reference sequence). The CDR3: CASTQRESTEAFF. CDR3 sequence (DNA): TGTGCCAGCACCCAAAGAGAGAGCACTGAAGCTTTCTTT.

This chain connects TRBV7-3 to TRBJ2-1; D unclear. The V gene lost 10 bases and the J gene lost 2 bases, with 12 bases spanning the gap. The germline V gene has CDR1 SGHTA and CDR2 FQGTGA. This CDR3 spans 13 amino acids. CDR3 region: CATKRDPYNEQFF. The CDR3 nucleotides read TGTGCCACTAAGCGAGACCCCTACAATGAGCAGTTCTTC.

The V gene is TRBV19, the J gene TRBJ1-1; the D is unclear. The germline V gene has CDR1 LNHDA and CDR2 SQIVND (reference sequence). V was clipped by 1 base and J by 0 bases, with 6 bases between them. The length of the CDR3 is 14 residues. DNA for the CDR3: TGTGCCAGTAGTATAGGGGCCTTGAACACTGAAGCTTTCTTT. Encoded protein: CASSIGALNTEAFF.

The chain has TRBV3-1 (or the pseudogene TRBV3-2) and TRBJ1-2; D gene ambiguous. CDR3 length: 13 amino acids. CDR1 LGHDT and CDR2 YNNKEL come from the germline V gene (reference sequence). V lost 4 bases, J lost 10 bases, and 16 bases lay in between. Here the CDR3 reads CASSRRQVLHYTF. In nucleotides, the CDR3 is TGTGCCAGCAGCCGGAGGCAGGTTCTCCACTACACCTTC.